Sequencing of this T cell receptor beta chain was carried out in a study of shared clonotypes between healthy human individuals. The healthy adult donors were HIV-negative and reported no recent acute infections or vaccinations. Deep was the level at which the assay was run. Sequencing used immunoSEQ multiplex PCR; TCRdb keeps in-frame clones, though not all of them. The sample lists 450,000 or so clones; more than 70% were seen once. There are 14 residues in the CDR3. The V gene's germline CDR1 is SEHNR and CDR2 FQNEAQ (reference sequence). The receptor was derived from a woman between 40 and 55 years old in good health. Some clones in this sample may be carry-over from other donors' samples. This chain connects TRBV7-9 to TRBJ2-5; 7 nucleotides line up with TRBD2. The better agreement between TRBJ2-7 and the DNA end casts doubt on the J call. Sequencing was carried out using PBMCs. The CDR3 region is CASTGGGRVYEQYF. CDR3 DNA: TGTGCCAGCACCGGAGGTGGGAGGGTCTACGAGCAGTACTTC.